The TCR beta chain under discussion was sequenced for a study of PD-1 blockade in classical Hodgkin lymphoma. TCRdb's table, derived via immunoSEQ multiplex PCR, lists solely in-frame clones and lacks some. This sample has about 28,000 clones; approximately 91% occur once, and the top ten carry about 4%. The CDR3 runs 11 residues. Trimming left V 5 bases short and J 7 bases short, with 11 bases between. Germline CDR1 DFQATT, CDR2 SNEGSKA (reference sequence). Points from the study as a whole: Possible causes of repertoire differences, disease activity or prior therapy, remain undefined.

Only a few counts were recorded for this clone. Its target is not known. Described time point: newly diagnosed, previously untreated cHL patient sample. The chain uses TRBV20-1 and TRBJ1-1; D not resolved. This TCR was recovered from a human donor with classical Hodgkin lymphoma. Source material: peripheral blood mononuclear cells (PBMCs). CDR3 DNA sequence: TGCAGTGCTCGCTACGCGTATGAAGCTTTCTTT. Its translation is CSARYAYEAFF.